The 17 T cell receptor beta chains below were found in one sample sequenced in a study of T cells in Graves' hyperthyroidism and ophthalmopathy. RNA transcripts yielded amplified TCR beta CDR3 regions. When the TCR CDR3 underwent first-round RT-PCR, the HTBI primer set was used. TCRdb redid the calling of the multiplex PCR reads with MiXCR, one entry per CDR3 protein. The sample has fewer than 550,000 distinct CDR3 sequences; 15% to 19% are singletons. The sequencing sample was made of blood. The receptors stem from a woman younger than 30 with Graves' hyperthyroidism.

This clonotype showed up many times. The gene calls are TRBV27 and TRBJ1-2; D perhaps matches TRBD1 (6 bases). The germline V gene encodes CDR1 MNHEY and CDR2 SMNVEV (reference sequence). CDR3 length equals 14 residues. Trimming stripped 5 bases from V and 0 bases from J, with 10 bases between. The CDR3 spells CASSGTPTNYGYTF. The CDR3 DNA is TGTGCCAGCAGTGGGACACCCACTAACTATGGCTACACCTTC.

In its sample, this clonotype was seen many times. The J gene is TRBJ1-1, the V gene TRBV28; D possibly corresponds to TRBD1 (5 bases). Trimming pared 4 bases from V and 4 bases from J, leaving 16 bases between. The V gene's germline CDR1 is MDHEN and CDR2 SYDVKM. The CDR3 spans 15 residues. The CDR3 DNA follows: TGTGCCAGCAGTTCTCGCAGGGTCTTACTCACTGAAGCTTTCTTT. Translated: CASSSRRVLLTEAFF.

This clonotype has just a few counts. The chain is built from TRBV12-3 or TRBV12-4 and TRBJ2-1; TRBD1 is a possible D gene (5 bases). V was pared by 4 bases and J by 10 bases, with 14 bases between. The CDR3 totals 13 residues. The CDR3 is CASSSWAGQEQFF. The CDR3 region has the DNA TGTGCCAGCAGTTCTTGGGCTGGACAAGAGCAGTTCTTC.

This clonotype was detected ten times or more. The chain employs TRBV3-1 and TRBJ1-1, with D possibly matching TRBD1 (5 bases). V lost 6 bases and J 5 bases, leaving 19 bases between the germline ends. The CDR3 runs 15 residues. The germline V gene has CDR1 LGHDT and CDR2 YNNKEL (reference sequence). Here the CDR3 reads CASRERGAGWTEAFF. Here the CDR3 DNA reads TGTGCCAGCAGGGAAAGGGGCGCAGGGTGGACTGAAGCTTTCTTT.

The chain has TRBV5-1 and TRBJ2-3; 8 nucleotides match TRBD2. With V trimmed by 0 bases and J by 4 bases, 4 bases remained unmatched. CDR1 is SGHRS, CDR2 YFSETQ, per germline. This CDR3 region has 15 residues. The CDR3 is CASSLGAGVADTQYF. As DNA, the CDR3 is TGCGCCAGCAGCTTGGGAGCGGGAGTCGCAGATACGCAGTATTTT.

This clonotype was counted many times. The rearrangement links TRBV7-2 to TRBJ2-5, with D tentatively TRBD2 (5 bases). Germline CDR1 reads SGHTA; CDR2 reads FQGNSA. The CDR3 runs to 14 residues. With 0 bases removed from V and 5 bases from J, the gap between germline ends came to 10 bases. CDR3: CASSLASRRETQYF. DNA of the CDR3: TGTGCCAGCAGCTTAGCGTCCAGGAGGGAGACCCAGTACTTC. The full variable domain, rest sourced from reference TRBV7-2 and TRBJ2-5, is GAGVSQSPSNKVTEKGKDVELRCDPISGHTALYWYRQSLGQGLEFLIYFQGNSAPDKSGLPSDRFSAERTGGSVSTLTIQRTQQEDSAVYLCASSLASRRETQYFGPGTRLLVL.

With respect to this clonotype: Possible read error: a much larger clone is one base away. This chain uses TRBV5-1 with TRBJ2-5, with D possibly TRBD1 on 5 matching bases. CDR1 SGHRS and CDR2 YFSETQ come from the germline V gene. This CDR3 has 13 amino acids. CDR3 nucleotides: TGCGCCAGCAGCTGGGGCGGTAAAGAGGCCCAGTACTTC. It is translated as CASSWGGKEAQYF.

The DNA of the CDR3 is TGTGCCAGCAGGAAGGGACAGGGGAGAGAAAAACTGTTTTTT. Its translation is CASRKGQGREKLFF. The chain recombines TRBV6-1 with TRBJ1-4, with TRBD1 identical over 10 bases. Losses at the gene ends were 6 bases for V and 8 bases for J; bases not matched to a gene: 6. CDR3 length: 14 amino acids. Per germline, CDR1 MNHNS and CDR2 SASEGT.

This clonotype showed up just a few times. The CDR3 DNA sequence: TGTGCCAGTAGTATTCCAGGGGTCAACTATGGCTACACCTTC. This sequence encodes CASSIPGVNYGYTF. The rearrangement uses TRBV19 and TRBJ1-2, with D perhaps TRBD1 (6 bases). The germline V and J ends were trimmed by 3 bases and 2 bases, with 10 bases remaining between them. Germline lookup yields CDR1 LNHDA and CDR2 SQIVND (reference sequence). This CDR3 is built from 14 residues.

The sample holds many counts of this clonotype. The chain links TRBV12-3 or TRBV12-4 to TRBJ1-2, with D possibly matching TRBD1 (5 bases). The CDR3 spans 16 residues. The V and J ends lost 5 bases and 4 bases respectively, with 20 bases between them. CDR3 residues: CASSPLAGALGYGYTF. The CDR3 nucleotides read TGTGCCAGCAGTCCCCTCGCTGGGGCGCTCGGCTATGGCTACACCTTC.

This clonotype was seen a few times. The gene calls are TRBV19 and TRBJ2-7; D might be TRBD1 or TRBD2, each matching 5 bases. V lost 3 bases and J 2 bases, leaving 14 bases between the germline ends. CDR3 length: 15 residues. Germline CDR1 LNHDA, CDR2 SQIVND (reference sequence). CDR3 coding DNA: TGTGCCAGTAGTATGGGACGTACTACGACCTACGAGCAGTACTTC. Translating gives CASSMGRTTTYEQYF.

This clonotype was recorded a few times. The genes are TRBV4-3 and TRBJ2-6; possibly TRBD1 for D (6 bases). There are 19 residues in the CDR3. Germline CDR1 reads LGHNA; CDR2 reads YSLEER. V lost 5 bases and J lost 1, with 21 bases in between. In DNA, the CDR3 is TGCGCCAGCAGCAAAACCACTACTATACAGGGTTCTGGGGCCAACGTCCTGACTTTC. This translates into CASSKTTTIQGSGANVLTF.

This clonotype was seen more than once but under ten times. The V and J genes are TRBV5-1 and TRBJ2-1, with 7 nucleotides matching TRBD2. V gave up 1 base and J gave up 5 bases; unmatched junction bases: 12. The CDR3 runs to 17 residues. Germline lookup yields CDR1 SGHRS and CDR2 YFSETQ. The CDR3 reads CASSLPGGTTDNNEQFF. The DNA for the CDR3 is TGCGCCAGCAGCTTGCCCGGTGGGACTACCGATAACAATGAGCAGTTCTTC.

This clonotype was found a few times. The V gene is TRBV6-5, the J gene TRBJ2-2; possible D gene TRBD2, 5 bases. This CDR3 region has 14 residues. Trimming took 0 bases from V and 4 from J, leaving 6 bases between them. In germline, CDR1 is MNHEY, CDR2 SVGAGI. CDR3 in amino acids: CASSYSRATGELFF. Here the CDR3 DNA reads TGTGCCAGCAGTTACTCGAGGGCCACCGGGGAGCTGTTTTTT.

The chain employs TRBV29-1 and TRBJ2-5; 7 bases fit TRBD1. The CDR3 runs 14 residues. Looked up from germline, CDR1 is SQVTM and CDR2 is ANQGSEA. V trimming: 7 bases; J trimming: 5 bases; junction bases outside the gene matches: 13. CDR3 bases: TGCAGCGCTCTCGAGACAGGGCTGGGGGAGACCCAGTACTTC. As protein: CSALETGLGETQYF.

The table lists this clonotype with many counts. The gene calls are TRBV2 and TRBJ1-4; 12 bases align to TRBD1. Germline-derived CDR1 and CDR2 are SNHLY and FYNNEI. The CDR3 length is 16 residues. V lost 4 bases to trimming and J lost 3 bases; unmatched junction nucleotides: 3. The CDR3 bases are TGTGCCAGCAGTGGGGGGACAGGGGGCGCTAATGAAAAACTGTTTTTT. Translation: CASSGGTGGANEKLFF.

This clonotype was detected many times. V and J are TRBV29-1 and TRBJ2-7; 15 bases align to TRBD2. Germline lookup yields CDR1 SQVTM and CDR2 ANQGSEA. This CDR3 is 16 amino acids long. The J segment lost 6 bases and the V segment lost 1 base, leaving 7 bases of the junction unmatched. CDR3: CSVEGGLAGGVREQYF. The DNA of the CDR3 is TGCAGCGTTGAAGGGGGACTAGCGGGAGGAGTACGCGAGCAGTACTTC.